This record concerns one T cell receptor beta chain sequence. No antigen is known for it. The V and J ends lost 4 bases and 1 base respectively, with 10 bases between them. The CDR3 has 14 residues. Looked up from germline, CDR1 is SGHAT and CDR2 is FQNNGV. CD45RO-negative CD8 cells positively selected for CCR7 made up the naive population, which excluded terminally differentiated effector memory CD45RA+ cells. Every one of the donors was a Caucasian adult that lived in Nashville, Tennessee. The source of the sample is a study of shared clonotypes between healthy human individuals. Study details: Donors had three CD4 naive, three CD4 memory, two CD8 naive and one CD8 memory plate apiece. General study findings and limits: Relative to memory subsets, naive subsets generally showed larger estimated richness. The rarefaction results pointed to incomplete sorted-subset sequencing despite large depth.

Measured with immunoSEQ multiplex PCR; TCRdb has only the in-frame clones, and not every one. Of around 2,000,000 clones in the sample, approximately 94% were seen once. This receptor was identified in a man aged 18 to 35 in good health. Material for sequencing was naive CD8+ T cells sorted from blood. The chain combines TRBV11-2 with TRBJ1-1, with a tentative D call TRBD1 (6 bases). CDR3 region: CASSWDTSNTEAFF. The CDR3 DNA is TGTGCCAGCAGCTGGGACACCTCGAACACTGAAGCTTTCTTT.